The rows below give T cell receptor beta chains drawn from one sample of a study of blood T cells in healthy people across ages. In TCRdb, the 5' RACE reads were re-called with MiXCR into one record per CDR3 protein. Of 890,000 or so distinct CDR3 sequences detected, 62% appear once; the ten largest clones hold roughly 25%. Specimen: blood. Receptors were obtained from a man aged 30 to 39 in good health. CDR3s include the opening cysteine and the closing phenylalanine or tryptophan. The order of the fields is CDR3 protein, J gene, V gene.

CASKGNWNTEAFF	TRBJ1-1	TRBV12-3/TRBV12-4
CATSDKGRLIGGYTF	TRBJ1-2	TRBV24-1
CASSVATGGVRYNEQFF	TRBJ2-1	TRBV9
CASRADRSGDTQYF	TRBJ2-3	TRBV6-6
CASSLLGQGAVEQYF	.	TRBV12-3/TRBV12-4
CASSLETSSYEQYF	TRBJ2-7	TRBV12-3/TRBV12-4
CSVEITGNEQFF	TRBJ2-1	TRBV29-1
CASGDRGGSTEAFF	TRBJ1-1	TRBV6-2/TRBV6-3
CASMTGVTPLHF	TRBJ1-6	TRBV6-2/TRBV6-3
CASRQTYTGAGDEQYF	.	TRBV6-6
CASSSPGNNSPLHF	TRBJ1-6	TRBV7-2
CSASPAPLAGAIQETQYF	TRBJ2-5	TRBV20-1
CASSVGTGEQGEQFF	TRBJ2-1	TRBV7-3
CSGEGQGDGYTF	TRBJ1-2	TRBV29-1
CSERKEEKLFF	TRBJ1-4	TRBV20-1
CASSLRGTYHNEQFF	TRBJ2-1	TRBV4-2
CASSFMGTGDEQYF	TRBJ2-7	TRBV7-3
CASSEFRGETQYF	TRBJ2-5	TRBV25-1
CASRRQVGACEQYF	TRBJ2-7	TRBV5-1
CASSYRSISDTQYF	TRBJ2-3	TRBV6-2/TRBV6-3
CASSQALLSATNEKLFF	TRBJ1-4	TRBV28
CASSPRDRTQETQYF	TRBJ2-5	TRBV3-1
CASQASGGAGETQFF	TRBJ2-1	TRBV7-2
CASSPGTLPYQETQYF	TRBJ2-5	TRBV19
CASSSLDRNLYEQYF	TRBJ2-7	TRBV11-2
CASSRGLAGPEETQYF	TRBJ2-5	TRBV13
CASSYLAELGTEAFF	TRBJ1-1	TRBV6-2/TRBV6-3
CASSAVAGPSYEQYF	TRBJ2-7	TRBV9
CASSAFRQGQDGYTF	TRBJ1-2	TRBV7-2
CAGPGRDGNTIYF	TRBJ1-3	TRBV28
CASSFTGTDFSGRTDTQYF	TRBJ2-3	TRBV7-9
CASSSAPGTGGYNEQFF	TRBJ2-1	TRBV7-2
CSARDLRGGLAFNEQFF	TRBJ2-1	TRBV20-1
CSVESLGHYGYTF	TRBJ1-2	TRBV29-1
CASSQEGAGRNSPLHF	TRBJ1-6	TRBV4-3
CASSFNRDGEKLFF	TRBJ1-4	TRBV12-3/TRBV12-4
CASSSIDSDYEQYF	.	TRBV7-8
CASSSGSTQETQYF	TRBJ2-5	TRBV11-2
CASSLYHNTNTGELFF	TRBJ2-2	TRBV6-2/TRBV6-3
CASSPTSGGKTQYF	TRBJ2-5	TRBV12-3/TRBV12-4
CASSQVAGQETQYF	TRBJ2-5	TRBV14
CASTTRTRGELFF	TRBJ1-4	TRBV2
CANGPGQGSYEQYF	TRBJ2-7	TRBV28
CASSDGSYEQYF	TRBJ2-7	TRBV5-1
CASSQDEGSYNEQFF	TRBJ2-1	TRBV4-2
CASRTSGTSSPLHF	TRBJ1-6	TRBV13
CASSPRLAGGPKDTQYF	TRBJ2-3	TRBV5-1
CSATGQGRWYEQYF	.	TRBV20-1
CASSSSGTSGNTIYF	TRBJ1-3	TRBV7-3
CASSQLQGAYNSPLHF	TRBJ1-6	TRBV4-2
CASSRPTGRVYEQYF	TRBJ2-7	TRBV21-1
CASMGLGTSQSGDEQFF	TRBJ2-1	TRBV12-3/TRBV12-4
CSARRTGGGEQYF	.	TRBV20-1
CSVEKGPFRQEGTEAFF	TRBJ1-1	TRBV29-1
CAMGSVGYNEQFF	TRBJ2-1	TRBV10-3
CASSPLWRDNSYEQYF	.	TRBV12-3/TRBV12-4